These 31 T cell receptor beta chains share one sample of origin, sequenced in a study of cytomegalovirus exposure and HLA in healthy donors. Some clones are missing from TCRdb's copy, which holds only in-frame ones; the method was immunoSEQ multiplex PCR. The sample lists some 59,000 clones; approximately 89% were seen once. The sample taken for sequencing was PBMCs. These receptors were taken from a woman between 18 and 29 years old in good health and CMV-seropositive.

The V gene is TRBV5-4, the J gene TRBJ1-1, with 10 bases matching TRBD1. This CDR3 has 14 residues. The ends lost 6 bases at V and 2 bases at J; junction bases unmatched: 4. Germline values: CDR1 SGHNT, CDR2 YYREEE (reference sequence). CDR3: CASTMTGGNTEAFF. In DNA, the CDR3 is TGTGCCAGCACCATGACAGGGGGCAACACTGAAGCTTTCTTT.

J is TRBJ1-1 and V is TRBV6-6; 10 positions agree with TRBD1. The CDR3 consists of 14 residues. The junction had 6 bases not matched to a gene; V was cut back by 0 bases and J by 11 bases. Per the germline V gene, CDR1 is MNHNY and CDR2 is SVGAGI (reference sequence). CDR3 nucleotide sequence: TGTGCCAGCAGTTACTCGAGGGACAGGGGCCAGGCTTTCTTT. It codes for CASSYSRDRGQAFF.

This clone was counted once. The V call is TRBV2, the J call TRBJ1-1, with D maybe TRBD1 (5 bases). The V gene's germline CDR1 is SNHLY and CDR2 FYNNEI. Trimming shortened V by 7 bases and J by 8 bases, and 14 bases separated the two germline ends. This CDR3 has 12 amino acids. CDR3 protein: CASKRQNREAFF. The CDR3 coding sequence is TGTGCCAGCAAACGTCAAAACAGGGAAGCTTTCTTT. Full variable domain (rest looked up from reference TRBV2 and TRBJ1-1): EPEVTQTPSHQVTQMGQEVILRCVPISNHLYFYWYRQILGQKVEFLVSFYNNEISEKSEIFDDQFSVERPDGSNFTLKIRSTKLEDSAMYFCASKRQNREAFFGQGTRLTVV.

The chain couples TRBV19 to TRBJ1-2; the D gene is possibly TRBD1 (5 bases). Germline V gene sequence: CDR1 LNHDA, CDR2 SQIVND (reference sequence). Trimming removed 4 bases at V and 7 bases at J, with 13 bases between. The CDR3 sequence is 13 residues long. CDR3 sequence: CASSTVTVSGYTF. CDR3 DNA sequence: TGTGCCAGTAGTACGGTGACAGTTTCTGGCTACACCTTC.

V and J are TRBV9 and TRBJ2-2; TRBD1 matches at 10 bases. CDR1 SGDLS and CDR2 YYNGEE come from the germline V gene. The junction had 4 bases not matched to a gene; V was cut back by 2 bases and J by 3 bases. This CDR3 comprises 16 residues. The CDR3 protein is CASSVTGTGDTGELFF. The CDR3 coding sequence is TGTGCCAGCAGCGTCACCGGGACAGGGGACACCGGGGAGCTGTTTTTT.

The gene calls are TRBV28 and TRBJ1-1; D is unclear. Trimming removed 6 bases at V and 0 bases at J, with 11 bases between. CDR3 size: 14 residues. Germline V lookup: CDR1 MDHEN, CDR2 SYDVKM. CDR3 protein: CASSRGILNTEAFF. The DNA for the CDR3 is TGTGCCAGCAGCCGAGGGATCTTGAACACTGAAGCTTTCTTT. Together with reference TRBV28 and TRBJ1-1, the CDR3 gives the full variable domain: DVKVTQSSRYLVKRTGEKVFLECVQDMDHENMFWYRQDPGLGLRLIYFSYDVKMKEKGDIPEGYSVSREKKERFSLILESASTNQTSMYLCASSRGILNTEAFFGQGTRLTVV.

J is TRBJ2-7 and V is TRBV9; 10 bases map to TRBD2. With 4 bases clipped from V and 4 bases from J, the junction kept 5 bases outside the gene matches. Germline CDR1 SGDLS, CDR2 YYNGEE. The CDR3 is 14 amino acids. CDR3 sequence: CASSPGTSDYEQYF. The CDR3 nucleotides are TGTGCCAGCAGCCCAGGGACTAGCGATTACGAGCAGTACTTC.

The V and J genes are TRBV10-2 and TRBJ1-1, with D unclear. CDR3 size: 12 residues. Germline lookup yields CDR1 WSHSY and CDR2 SAAADI. The ends were cut back, 8 bases at V and 7 bases at J, with 14 bases in the middle. CDR3 nucleotides: TGCGCCAGCCTGTCGGGGATCGGTGAAGCTTTCTTT. Translation: CASLSGIGEAFF.

J is TRBJ2-7 and V is TRBV10-1; 8 nucleotides line up with TRBD1. Trimming took 2 bases from V and 6 from J; bases not matched to a gene: 6. This CDR3 is 14 amino acids long. CDR1 and CDR2 (germline): WNHNN, SYGVQD (reference sequence). CDR3 bases: TGCGCCAGCAGTGAGAAAAGCGGACAGGGCGAGCAGTACTTC. Translation gives CASSEKSGQGEQYF.

The chain links TRBV5-4 to TRBJ2-7; 10 bases line up with TRBD2. The CDR3 has 16 residues. V lost 4 bases and J lost 3; bases outside the gene matches: 10. Per germline, CDR1 SGHNT and CDR2 YYREEE (reference sequence). CDR3 region: CASSAGASGGVYEQYF. Here the CDR3 DNA reads TGTGCCAGCAGCGCGGGGGCTAGCGGGGGTGTCTACGAGCAGTACTTC.

The chain has TRBV7-9 and TRBJ1-3; D not resolved. Looked up from germline, CDR1 is SEHNR and CDR2 is FQNEAQ (reference sequence). CDR3 length: 11 residues. Deletions cut 8 bases from V and 8 bases from J, with 10 bases between. The CDR3 region is CASPTADTIYF. The CDR3 nucleotides are TGTGCCAGCCCCACGGCGGACACCATATATTTT.

This chain links TRBV5-1 with TRBJ1-1; D call uncertain. Trimming took 4 bases from V and 10 from J, leaving 17 bases between them. Germline assignment: CDR1 SGHRS and CDR2 YFSETQ. This CDR3 has 13 amino acids. The CDR3 loop is CASSPDEVGRAFF. The CDR3 DNA follows: TGCGCCAGCAGCCCCGACGAAGTCGGGAGAGCTTTCTTT.

The CDR3 DNA reads TGTGCCAGCAGTTACGGACAGGGAATCGACAATGAGCAGTTCTTC. Protein sequence: CASSYGQGIDNEQFF. The chain is built from TRBV6-6 and TRBJ2-1; 8 nucleotides line up with TRBD1. Germline CDR1 MNHNY, CDR2 SVGAGI (reference sequence). This CDR3 contains 15 residues. The junction had 5 bases not matched to a gene; V was cut back by 2 bases and J by 5 bases.

The chain couples TRBV4-3 to TRBJ1-4, with D possibly being TRBD1 (5 bases). Trimming shortened V by 1 base and J by 4 bases, and 13 bases separated the two germline ends. Germline CDR1 reads LGHNA; CDR2 reads YSLEER. This CDR3 comprises 16 residues. The CDR3 loop is CASSQAETAFNEKLFF. The CDR3 nucleotides read TGCGCCAGCAGCCAAGCCGAGACAGCCTTTAATGAAAAACTGTTTTTT.

This clone was picked up a small number of times. The chain is built from TRBV19 and TRBJ2-5; 7 nucleotides agree with TRBD1. There are 15 residues in the CDR3. Per germline, CDR1 LNHDA and CDR2 SQIVND (reference sequence). J was trimmed by 5 bases and V by 4 bases; bases with no gene match: 10. The CDR3 DNA reads as TGTGCCAGTAGTACCCCCGAACAGGGGTGGGAGACCCAGTACTTC. Protein sequence: CASSTPEQGWETQYF. Full variable domain (rest looked up from reference TRBV19 and TRBJ2-5): DGGITQSPKYLFRKEGQNVTLSCEQNLNHDAMYWYRQDPGQGLRLIYYSQIVNDFQKGDIAEGYSVSREKKESFPLTVTSAQKNPTAFYLCASSTPEQGWETQYFGPGTRLLVL.

This sequence joins TRBV9 and TRBJ2-6; D call uncertain. Trimming took 0 bases from V and 0 from J, leaving 10 bases between them. Germline loops: CDR1 SGDLS, CDR2 YYNGEE. The length of the CDR3 is 17 residues. Here the CDR3 DNA reads TGTGCCAGCAGCGTAGAACTAAAATACTCTGGGGCCAACGTCCTGACTTTC. Its protein is CASSVELKYSGANVLTF.

J is TRBJ1-1 and V is TRBV30; D is perhaps TRBD1 (6 bases). Germline CDR1 and CDR2: GTSNPN and SVGIG (reference sequence). This CDR3 has 14 residues. Trimming removed 0 bases at V and 4 bases at J, with 12 bases between. The CDR3 loop reads CAWSVRHRATEAFF. The CDR3 DNA reads as TGTGCCTGGAGTGTACGACACAGGGCCACTGAAGCTTTCTTT.

The rearrangement uses TRBV9 and TRBJ1-4; tentatively, D is TRBD1 (5 bases). CDR1 is SGDLS and CDR2 is YYNGEE in the germline V gene. The CDR3 has 15 amino acids. V lost 0 bases to trimming and J lost 8 bases, with 14 bases between them. CDR3 in amino acids: CASSVGRAGPEKLFF. Written as DNA, the CDR3 is TGTGCCAGCAGCGTAGGTCGGGCAGGGCCCGAAAAACTGTTTTTT.

This chain uses TRBV5-1 with TRBJ2-3; 7 bases align to TRBD2. The germline V gene has CDR1 SGHRS and CDR2 YFSETQ. The V segment lost 3 bases and the J segment 2 bases; nucleotides outside the gene matches: 0. This CDR3 has 13 amino acids. CDR3 in DNA: TGCGCCAGCAGCTGGGACTACACAGATACGCAGTATTTT. It translates to CASSWDYTDTQYF.

This clone was seen a few times. The chain joins TRBV6-1 to TRBJ1-5; D is unresolved. The CDR3 is 14 residues long. V was cut by 7 bases and J by 5 bases, with 15 bases left in between. The V gene's germline CDR1 is MNHNS and CDR2 SASEGT. The CDR3 DNA sequence: TGTGCCAGCACCACTAATTTGGGAGATCAGCCCCAGCATTTT. Translation: CASTTNLGDQPQHF.

V gene TRBV5-5 combines with J gene TRBJ1-2; 10 bases agree with TRBD1. With V trimmed by 4 bases and J by 6 bases, 6 bases remained unmatched. Germline values: CDR1 SGHKS, CDR2 YYEKEE (reference sequence). The CDR3 length is 14 residues. The DNA of the CDR3 is TGTGCCAGCAGCGATACTGGGACAGGGGATGGCTACACCTTC. Translation: CASSDTGTGDGYTF. The full variable domain, rest sourced from reference TRBV5-5 and TRBJ1-2, is DAGVTQSPTHLIKTRGQQVTLRCSPISGHKSVSWYQQVLGQGPQFIFQYYEKEERGRGNFPDRFSARQFPNYSSELNVNALLLGDSALYLCASSDTGTGDGYTFGSGTRLTVV.

The table lists this clone with a count of one. The rearrangement uses TRBV28 and TRBJ2-7; TRBD2 is a possible D gene (5 bases). Germline-derived CDR1 and CDR2 are MDHEN and SYDVKM. V gave up 2 bases and J gave up 6 bases, with 17 bases separating them. The CDR3 contains 15 residues. CDR3 sequence: CASSLTRPEGAEQYF. CDR3 DNA: TGTGCCAGCAGTTTAACCAGGCCCGAGGGCGCCGAGCAGTACTTC.

This chain joins TRBV28 and TRBJ2-1, with D uncertain. The germline CDR1 and CDR2 sequences are MDHEN and SYDVKM. The V end lost 6 bases, the J end lost 8 bases, and 8 bases lay between the germline ends. CDR3 length: 11 amino acids. The CDR3 loop reads CASSPEDEQFF. The DNA of the CDR3 is TGTGCCAGCAGCCCTGAGGATGAGCAGTTCTTC.

V gene TRBV29-1 combines with J gene TRBJ2-6, with unresolved D. Germline V lookup: CDR1 SQVTM, CDR2 ANQGSEA. The ends were cut back, 6 bases at V and 4 bases at J, with 10 bases in the middle. The CDR3 has 13 amino acids. The CDR3 DNA reads TGCAGCGTCATGCGCGCGGGGGCCAACGTCCTGACTTTC. This sequence encodes CSVMRAGANVLTF.

This clone appeared a single time. The chain recombines TRBV5-6 with TRBJ2-5, with a possible D match to TRBD2 (5 bases). This CDR3 is 13 amino acids long. Trimming cost V 5 bases and J 4 bases, with 12 bases left between them. Germline V lookup: CDR1 SGHDT, CDR2 YYEEEE. This CDR3 is CASSSEGGETQYF. The CDR3 DNA reads TGTGCCAGCAGTAGCGAGGGTGGAGAGACCCAGTACTTC. The full variable domain, in which reference TRBV5-6 and TRBJ2-5 provide the parts outside the CDR3, is DAGVTQSPTHLIKTRGQQVTLRCSPKSGHDTVSWYQQALGQGPQFIFQYYEEEERQRGNFPDRFSGHQFPNYSSELNVNALLLGDSALYLCASSSEGGETQYFGPGTRLLVL.

V and J are TRBV5-1 and TRBJ1-4; the match to TRBD1 covers 8 bases. Germline CDR1 and CDR2: SGHRS and YFSETQ. With V trimmed by 1 base and J by 7 bases, 3 bases remained unmatched. The CDR3 covers 14 residues. CDR3 loop: CASSLTGGFEKLFF. DNA of the CDR3: TGCGCCAGCAGCTTGACAGGGGGATTTGAAAAACTGTTTTTT.

Of note for this clone: Other DNA sequences in this sample translate to the same CDR3. The chain couples TRBV4-2 to TRBJ2-3; 7 nucleotides agree with TRBD2. J was trimmed by 3 bases and V by 0 bases; bases with no gene match: 6. CDR1 and CDR2 from the germline V gene are LGHNA and YNFKEQ. The CDR3 sequence is 16 residues long. The CDR3 region has the DNA TGTGCCAGCAGCCAAGATCGATCGGGGGGTACAGATACGCAGTATTTT. Translated: CASSQDRSGGTDTQYF.

The chain employs TRBV5-6 and TRBJ2-5, with 11 bases fitting TRBD2. The germline V gene encodes CDR1 SGHDT and CDR2 YYEEEE. This CDR3 has 15 residues. Losses at the gene ends were 0 bases for V and 5 bases for J; bases not matched to a gene: 3. The CDR3 protein is CASSLGLAGRETQYF. CDR3 DNA sequence: TGTGCCAGCAGCTTGGGACTAGCGGGGCGGGAGACCCAGTACTTC.

The rearrangement links TRBV18 to TRBJ1-4; D ambiguous. The CDR3 has 15 residues. Germline CDR1 KGHSH, CDR2 LQKENI. V gave up 3 bases and J gave up 7 bases, with 15 bases separating them. The chain's CDR3 is CASSPDERLSEKLFF. DNA for the CDR3: TGTGCCAGCTCACCGGACGAGCGGCTGAGTGAAAAACTGTTTTTT.

The chain joins TRBV19 to TRBJ2-5; D is undetermined. The CDR3 sequence is 13 residues long. Germline CDR1 LNHDA, CDR2 SQIVND (reference sequence). The germline V and J ends were trimmed by 1 base and 1 base, with 4 bases remaining between them. CDR3 sequence: CASSIGSQETQYF. The DNA of the CDR3 is TGTGCCAGTAGTATAGGCAGCCAAGAGACCCAGTACTTC.

The rearrangement uses TRBV13 and TRBJ1-3; 9 bases map to TRBD1. The length of the CDR3 is 14 residues. The J segment lost 5 bases and the V segment lost 4 bases, leaving 3 bases of the junction unmatched. The V gene's germline CDR1 is PRHDT and CDR2 FYEKMQ (reference sequence). The DNA of the CDR3 is TGTGCCAGCAGCTCCGGACAGGGGCGAAACACCATATATTTT. The encoded protein is CASSSGQGRNTIYF.